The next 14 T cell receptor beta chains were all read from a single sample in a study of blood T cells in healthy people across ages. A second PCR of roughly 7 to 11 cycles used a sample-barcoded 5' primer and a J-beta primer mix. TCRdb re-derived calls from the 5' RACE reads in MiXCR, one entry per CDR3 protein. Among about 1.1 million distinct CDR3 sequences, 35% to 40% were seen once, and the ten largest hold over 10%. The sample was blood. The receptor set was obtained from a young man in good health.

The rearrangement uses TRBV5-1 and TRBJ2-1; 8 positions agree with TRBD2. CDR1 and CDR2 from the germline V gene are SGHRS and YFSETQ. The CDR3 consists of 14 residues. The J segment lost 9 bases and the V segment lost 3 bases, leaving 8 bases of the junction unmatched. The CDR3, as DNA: TGCGCCAGCAGCTCCCCCGGGGGGGCAGGTGAGCAGTTCTTC. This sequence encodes CASSSPGGAGEQFF.

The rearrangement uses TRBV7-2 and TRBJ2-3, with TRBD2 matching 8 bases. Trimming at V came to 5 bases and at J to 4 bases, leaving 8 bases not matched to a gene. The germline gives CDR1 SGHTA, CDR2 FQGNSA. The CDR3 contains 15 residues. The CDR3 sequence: CASSRKAGLADTQYF. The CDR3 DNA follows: TGTGCCAGCAGCCGTAAAGCGGGACTAGCAGATACGCAGTATTTT.

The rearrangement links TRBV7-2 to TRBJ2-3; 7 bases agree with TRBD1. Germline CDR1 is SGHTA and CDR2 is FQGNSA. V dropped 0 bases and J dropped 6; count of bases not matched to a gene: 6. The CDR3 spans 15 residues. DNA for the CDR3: TGTGCCAGCAGCTTAGCCCGACAGGGTTACGATACGCAGTATTTT. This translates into CASSLARQGYDTQYF.

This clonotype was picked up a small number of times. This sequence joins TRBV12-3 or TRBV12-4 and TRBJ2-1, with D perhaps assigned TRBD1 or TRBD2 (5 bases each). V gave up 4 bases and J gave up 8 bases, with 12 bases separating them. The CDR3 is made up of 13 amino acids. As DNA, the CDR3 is TGTGCCAGCAGTTGGGGGAAAAGCTATGAGCAGTTCTTC. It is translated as CASSWGKSYEQFF.

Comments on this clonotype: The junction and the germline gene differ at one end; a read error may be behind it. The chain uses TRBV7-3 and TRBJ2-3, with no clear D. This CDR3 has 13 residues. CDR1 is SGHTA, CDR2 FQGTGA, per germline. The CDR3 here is CAGSPLPADTQYF. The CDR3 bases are TGTGCCGGCAGCCCCCTGCCCGCAGATACGCAGTATTTT.

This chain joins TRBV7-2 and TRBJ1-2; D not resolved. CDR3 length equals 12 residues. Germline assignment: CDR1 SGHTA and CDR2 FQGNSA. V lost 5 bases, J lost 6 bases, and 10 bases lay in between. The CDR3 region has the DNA TGTGCCAGCAGCAACACACCTAATGGCTACACCTTC. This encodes CASSNTPNGYTF.

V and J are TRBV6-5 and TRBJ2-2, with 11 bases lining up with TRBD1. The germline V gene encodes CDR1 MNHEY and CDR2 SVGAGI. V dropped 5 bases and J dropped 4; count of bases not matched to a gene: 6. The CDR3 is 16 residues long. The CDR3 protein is CASSPRDRGITGELFF. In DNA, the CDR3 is TGTGCCAGCAGTCCCCGGGACAGGGGGATCACCGGGGAGCTGTTTTTT.

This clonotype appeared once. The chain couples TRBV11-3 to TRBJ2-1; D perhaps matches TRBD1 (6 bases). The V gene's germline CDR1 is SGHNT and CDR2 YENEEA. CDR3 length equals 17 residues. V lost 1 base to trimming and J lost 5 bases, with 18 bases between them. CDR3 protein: CASSLGDRMDPNNEQFF. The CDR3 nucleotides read TGTGCCAGCAGCTTAGGAGACAGGATGGACCCGAACAATGAGCAGTTCTTC.

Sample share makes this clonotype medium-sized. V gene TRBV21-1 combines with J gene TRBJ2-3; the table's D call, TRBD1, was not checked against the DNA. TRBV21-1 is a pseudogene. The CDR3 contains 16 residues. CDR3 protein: CASSFKAGRSTDTQYF. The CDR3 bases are TGTGCCAGCAGCTTCAAGGCAGGGAGAAGCACAGATACGCAGTATTTT.

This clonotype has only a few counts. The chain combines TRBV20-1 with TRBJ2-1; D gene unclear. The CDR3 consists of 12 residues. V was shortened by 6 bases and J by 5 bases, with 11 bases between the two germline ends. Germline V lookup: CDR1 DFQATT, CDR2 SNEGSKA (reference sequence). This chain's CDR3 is CSAIDGDNEQFF. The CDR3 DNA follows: TGCAGTGCCATTGACGGCGACAATGAGCAGTTCTTC.

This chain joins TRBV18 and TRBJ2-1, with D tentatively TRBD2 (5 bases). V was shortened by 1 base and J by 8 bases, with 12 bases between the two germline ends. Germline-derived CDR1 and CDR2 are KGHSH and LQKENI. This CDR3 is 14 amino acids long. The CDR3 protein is CASSPRGSEDEQFF. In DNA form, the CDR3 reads TGTGCCAGCTCACCACGAGGGTCGGAGGATGAGCAGTTCTTC.

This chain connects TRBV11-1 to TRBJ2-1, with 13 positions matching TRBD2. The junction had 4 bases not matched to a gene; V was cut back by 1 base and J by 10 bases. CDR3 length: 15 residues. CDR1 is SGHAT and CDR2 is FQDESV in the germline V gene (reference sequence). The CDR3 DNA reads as TGTGCCAGCAGCTTAGATGGGACTAGCGGGGAAGAGCAGTTCTTC. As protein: CASSLDGTSGEEQFF.

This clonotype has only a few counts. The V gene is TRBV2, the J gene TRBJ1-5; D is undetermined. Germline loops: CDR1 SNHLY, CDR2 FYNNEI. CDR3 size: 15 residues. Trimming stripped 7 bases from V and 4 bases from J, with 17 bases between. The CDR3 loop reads CASNRDTGGNQPQHF. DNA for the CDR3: TGTGCCAGCAATCGGGATACCGGAGGGAATCAGCCCCAGCATTTT.

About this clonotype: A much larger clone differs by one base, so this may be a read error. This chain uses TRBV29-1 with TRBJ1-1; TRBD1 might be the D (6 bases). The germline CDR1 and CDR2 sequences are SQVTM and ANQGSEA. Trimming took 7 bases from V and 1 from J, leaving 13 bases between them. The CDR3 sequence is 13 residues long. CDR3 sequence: CSAQQGRNTEAFF. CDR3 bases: TGCAGCGCTCAACAGGGAAGGAACACTGAAGCTTTCTTT.